This TCR beta chain was profiled in a study of blood T cell repertoires in COVID-19. The V and J ends lost 0 bases and 5 bases respectively, with 9 bases between them. Germline V gene sequence: CDR1 SGDLS, CDR2 YYNGEE. The CDR3 has 15 amino acids. The authors' processing: Researchers report that nucleated cell counts were estimated from reference gene primer amplification. Generated by immunoSEQ multiplex PCR, the TCRdb table keeps only in-frame clones and is missing some. V and J calls and clone size are those listed in that table; D and trimming were worked out from the DNA. The profile shows 95,000 to 150,000 clones, approximately 89% of them singletons.

The V gene is TRBV9, the J gene TRBJ1-6; D might be TRBD1 (5 bases). The sample consisted of peripheral blood. The receptor comes from a woman of 80 years or more with COVID-19, enrolled during active disease. As DNA, the CDR3 is TGTGCCAGCAGCGTAGATCAGGGTCATAATTCACCCCTCCACTTT. Translation: CASSVDQGHNSPLHF.